The subject of this entry is one T cell receptor beta chain. Its target is not known. There are 10 residues in the CDR3. V dropped 3 bases and J dropped 8 bases, with 7 bases sitting between them. Germline loops: CDR1 DFQATT, CDR2 SNEGSKA (reference sequence). Here immunoSEQ multiplex PCR was the method, and the copy in TCRdb shows in-frame clones only, minus some. The sample shows 100,000 or so clones, around nine tenths of them seen only once. This sample is drawn from a study of identifying expanded T cells in peripheral blood. General study points: Approximately two-week clone count variance significantly increased as total template count grew.

This receptor was obtained from a person aged 18-70 years in good health. The sample comprised blood. The V gene is TRBV20-1, the J gene TRBJ1-2, with unresolved D. CDR3 DNA: TGCAGTGCTAGTCCCGTAGGCTACACCTTC. It specifies CSASPVGYTF.